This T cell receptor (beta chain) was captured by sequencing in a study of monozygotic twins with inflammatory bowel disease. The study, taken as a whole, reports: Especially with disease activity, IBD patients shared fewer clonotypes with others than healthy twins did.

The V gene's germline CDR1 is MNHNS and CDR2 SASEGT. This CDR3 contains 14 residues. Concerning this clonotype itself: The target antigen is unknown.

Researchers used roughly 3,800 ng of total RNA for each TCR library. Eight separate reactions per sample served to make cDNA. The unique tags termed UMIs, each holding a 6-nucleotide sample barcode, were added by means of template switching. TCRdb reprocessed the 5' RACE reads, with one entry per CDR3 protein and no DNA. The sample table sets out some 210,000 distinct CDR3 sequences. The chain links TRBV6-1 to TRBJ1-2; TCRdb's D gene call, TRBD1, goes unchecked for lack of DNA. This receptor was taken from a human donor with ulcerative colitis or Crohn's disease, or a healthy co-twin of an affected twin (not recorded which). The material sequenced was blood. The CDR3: CASIGGRGASGYTF.